Presented here are 3 T cell receptor beta chains from one specimen sequenced in a study of Ad26.COV2.S vaccination and SARS-CoV-2 variants. Treatment in this sample: 15 to 20 received Ad26.COV2.S at low or high dose, single or two shots; about 5 received placebo; per-sample allocation not given. Sampling occurred on day 63 after the first vaccine or placebo injection. Sequenced by immunoSEQ multiplex PCR; TCRdb stores in-frame clones only, minus some. The repertoire has a few hundred thousand clones, 83% of them found once; the top ten carry around 7.3%. This specimen was peripheral blood, taken in a trial of Ad26.COV2.S vaccine versus placebo. Every receptor here comes from a person aged 18-60 years who received the Ad26.COV2.S COVID-19 vaccine or a placebo.

This chain connects TRBV5-7 to TRBJ1-4; no definite D call. TRBV5-7 counts as an open reading frame of uncertain function. Trimming took off 2 bases at V and 4 bases at J, with 12 bases between the two ends. This CDR3 spans 15 amino acids. CDR3 coding DNA: TGTGCCAGCAGCTTTAAGTCACCCCTTAATGAAAAACTGTTTTTT. Encoded protein: CASSFKSPLNEKLFF.

This rearrangement joins TRBV2 to TRBJ1-1, with 8 bases that match TRBD1. The CDR3 sequence is 15 residues long. V lost 6 bases to trimming and J lost 1 base; unmatched junction nucleotides: 7. The germline gives CDR1 SNHLY, CDR2 FYNNEI. CDR3 bases: TGTGCCAGCAGACGGACAGGGCAGGGGAACACTGAAGCTTTCTTT. Translation gives CASRRTGQGNTEAFF. The full variable domain, completed using reference TRBV2 and TRBJ1-1, is EPEVTQTPSHQVTQMGQEVILRCVPISNHLYFYWYRQILGQKVEFLVSFYNNEISEKSEIFDDQFSVERPDGSNFTLKIRSTKLEDSAMYFCASRRTGQGNTEAFFGQGTRLTVV.

Concerning this clone: Compared with germline, one end of the junction differs, possibly owing to a read error. The V gene is TRBV6-1, the J gene TRBJ2-7, with a weak D call TRBD2 (7 bases). Germline CDR1 is MNHNS and CDR2 is SASEGT. This CDR3 comprises 13 residues. The CDR3 DNA reads as TGTGCCAGCAGAGAAGGGGGGGTCTACGAGCAGTACTTC. Amino acids: CASREGGVYEQYF.